This T cell receptor (beta chain) was retrieved from a study of blood T cell repertoires in COVID-19. Study background: Samples came from the United States, Italy and Spain, spanning acute and convalescent COVID-19. PBMCs, B-cell-depleted T cells, or T cells were the source of the cDNA or gDNA that made up the material.

Under the authors' procedure: Amplification of reference gene primers was used by the study to estimate nucleated cell counts. TCRdb keeps only in-frame clones here, not all; method: immunoSEQ multiplex PCR. The DNA gave D and trimming, while V, J and clone size come from that table. The profile shows about 250,000 clones, around 82% of them singletons. The sequence was collected from a woman aged 70-85 years with acute or convalescent COVID-19. Source material: peripheral blood.

CDR3 protein: CASSSTSGVQYNEQFF. The CDR3 bases are TGTGCCAGCAGCAGTACTAGCGGGGTACAATACAATGAGCAGTTCTTC. The chain links TRBV7-8 to TRBJ2-1, with 10 bases aligning to TRBD2. The CDR3 sequence is 16 residues long. Per the germline V gene, CDR1 is SGHVS and CDR2 is FQNEAQ. The junction had 8 bases not matched to a gene; V was cut back by 5 bases and J by 4 bases.